This T cell receptor beta chain was profiled in a study of brain T cells in children with intractable seizures. General study points: Viral specificity was inferred only from CDR3 similarity; HCMV serostatus was unknown. Pre- and post-surgery blood differed in depth, so pre-surgery absences may be undersampling.

Notes on this clone: Its antigen is unknown. At one end, the junction sequence differs from germline, possibly due to a read error.

Sequencing was performed with immunoSEQ multiplex PCR; in TCRdb, only in-frame clones are kept and a portion is missing. Of 110,000 or so clones listed, under 95% are singletons. The sequenced cases were selected for having the highest brain T cell transcript signatures. Germline CDR1 reads LNHDA; CDR2 reads SQIVND (reference sequence). The CDR3 consists of 16 residues. This chain connects TRBV19 to TRBJ1-6; D unresolved. Sample: peripheral blood, taken at surgery. The receptor comes from a boy younger than two with hemimegalencephaly and intractable seizures. Here the CDR3 reads CASDPRDPNLDLRSYF. Written as DNA, the CDR3 is TGTGCCAGTGATCCGCGTGACCCCAATCTGGACCTTAGGTCGTATTTT.